This TCR beta chain was profiled in a study of regulatory T cells in long-lasting Graves disease. Whole-study context: For under 3 months, newly diagnosed Graves' patients had been taking antithyroid drugs.

This clonotype was detected a few times. Relying on iRepertoire HTBI primers and Arm-PCR of CDR3 regions, the team built TCR beta libraries. Each CDR3 protein is one row after TCRdb ran MiXCR on the multiplex PCR reads. The sample holds 390,000 or so distinct CDR3 sequences, over 9.5% seen once. Time point specified: newly diagnosed GD, antithyroid drugs for less than 3 months. From PBMCs, RNA was extracted and then used to make the TCR library. The sample was also linked to a second study, of T cells in Graves' hyperthyroidism and ophthalmopathy. That work states: Ophthalmopathy was model-predicted a median approximately 6.9 months pre-onset.

This clonotype was obtained from a woman under 30 with Graves disease. Here the sequenced sample was peripheral blood mononuclear cells (PBMCs), taken at new diagnosis, from a patient treated with antithyroid drugs.

The CDR3 region has the DNA TGTGCCAGCAGTTTATCGATGCCCACCGGGGAGCTGTTTTTT. This encodes CASSLSMPTGELFF. The chain couples TRBV28 to TRBJ2-2; D call uncertain. Per the germline V gene, CDR1 is MDHEN and CDR2 is SYDVKM. The CDR3 is made up of 14 amino acids. Deletions cut 1 base from V and 4 bases from J, with 7 bases between.